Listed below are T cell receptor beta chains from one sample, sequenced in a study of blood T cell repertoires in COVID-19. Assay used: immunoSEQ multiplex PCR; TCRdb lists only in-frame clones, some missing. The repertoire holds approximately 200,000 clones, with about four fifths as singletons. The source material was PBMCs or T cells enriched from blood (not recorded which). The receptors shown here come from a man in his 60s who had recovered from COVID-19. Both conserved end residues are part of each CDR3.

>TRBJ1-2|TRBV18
CASSPARDGYTF
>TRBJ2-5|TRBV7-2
CASSATGVGETQYF
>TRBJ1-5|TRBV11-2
CASSLSPGLNQPQHF
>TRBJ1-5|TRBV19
CASSVQDGVEPQHF
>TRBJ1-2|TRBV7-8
CASSLVQGVYTF
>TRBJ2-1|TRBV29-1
CSVEGSSGGGNEQFF
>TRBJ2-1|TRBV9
CASSVGTTLYNEQFF
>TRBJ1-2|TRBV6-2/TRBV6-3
CASSYSQANGYTF
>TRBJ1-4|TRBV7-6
CASSLDGRTAPEKLFF
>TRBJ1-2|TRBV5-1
CASKQGGGDGYTF
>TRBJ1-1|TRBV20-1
CSASQGLTEAFF
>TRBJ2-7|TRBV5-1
CASSPPTEDRVFYEQYF
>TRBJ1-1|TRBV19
CASSVQGGNTEAFF
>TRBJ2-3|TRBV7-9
CASSLGQGDGDTQYF
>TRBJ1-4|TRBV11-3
CASSLGQFNEKLFF
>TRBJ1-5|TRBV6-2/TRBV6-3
CASSNDRSNQPQHF
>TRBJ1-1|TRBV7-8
CASSLDDKNTEAFF
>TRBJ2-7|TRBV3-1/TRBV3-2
CASSQVSGGGYEQYF
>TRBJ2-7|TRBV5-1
CASSLGDGAAYEQYF
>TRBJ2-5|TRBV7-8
CASSFGLAGGETQYF
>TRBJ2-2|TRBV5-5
CASSLAGTGYSGELFF
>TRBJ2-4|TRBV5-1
CASSLQGPLAKNIQYF
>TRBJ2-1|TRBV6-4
CASSDESGGMGEQFF
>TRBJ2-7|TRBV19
CASSIASGSYEQYF